This is a list of T cell receptor beta chains from one sample in a study of cytomegalovirus exposure and HLA in healthy donors. The method was immunoSEQ multiplex PCR; TCRdb's version includes in-frame clones alone and lacks a portion of them. The profile shows 95,000 to 150,000 clones, approximately 73% of them singletons. Sequenced: PBMCs. The receptor set was obtained from a man aged 55 to 69 in good health and CMV-seropositive. Both conserved end residues are part of each CDR3. Fields, in order: J gene, V gene, D gene, clone size, CDR3 protein, CDR3 DNA. A D gene is named only where the DNA matches it firmly. Expanded clones get a size class; other rows say once, few or many, or leave the size out.

TRBJ2-7,TRBV19,NA,few,CASSMGQAIAYEQYF,TGTGCCAGTAGTATGGGTCAGGCTATTGCCTACGAGCAGTACTTC
TRBJ2-7,TRBV4-1,TRBD1,few,CASSPRTGATAYEQYF,TGCGCCAGCAGCCCCCGTACAGGGGCCACTGCGTACGAGCAGTACTTC
TRBJ1-3,TRBV29-1,NA,NA,CSGQQGAGNTIYF,TGCAGCGGGCAACAGGGTGCTGGAAACACCATATATTTT
TRBJ2-5,TRBV6-5,NA,NA,CASSYEAGTQYF,TGTGCCAGCAGTTACGAGGCTGGGACCCAGTACTTC
TRBJ2-5,TRBV10-2,TRBD2,NA,CASSQRTSGVRETQYF,TGCGCCAGCAGTCAAAGGACTAGCGGGGTGAGGGAGACCCAGTACTTC
TRBJ1-1,TRBV15,TRBD1,few,CATSREKQGSNTEAFF,TGTGCCACCAGCAGAGAAAAACAGGGGTCGAACACTGAAGCTTTCTTT
TRBJ2-7,TRBV7-2,NA,few,CASSPSQGSYEQYF,TGTGCCAGCAGCCCCTCACAGGGATCCTACGAGCAGTACTTC
TRBJ2-3,TRBV2,TRBD2,NA,CASSVGLAAYTQYF,TGTGCCAGCAGTGTCGGACTAGCGGCCTATACGCAGTATTTT
TRBJ2-5,TRBV4-2,NA,NA,CASSQERGPGETQYF,TGTGCCAGCAGCCAAGAGCGGGGGCCGGGAGAGACCCAGTACTTC
TRBJ1-2,TRBV5-5,TRBD1,once,CASSPPHRGGYGYTF,TGTGCCAGCAGCCCGCCCCACAGGGGTGGATATGGCTACACCTTC
TRBJ1-1,TRBV28,TRBD1,NA,CASTPSSTGRKAFF,TGTGCCAGCACACCTAGCTCGACAGGGAGAAAAGCTTTCTTT
TRBJ2-1,TRBV7-8,NA,NA,CASSHYDLRRQNNEQFF,TGTGCCAGCAGCCATTACGACTTACGCCGACAGAACAATGAGCAGTTCTTC
TRBJ1-2,TRBV19,NA,few,CASSIGAQVWGYTF,TGTGCCAGTAGTATAGGGGCGCAGGTGTGGGGCTACACCTTC
TRBJ2-2,TRBV5-1,NA,NA,CASGTTDGELFF,TGCGCCAGCGGGACAACCGACGGGGAGCTGTTTTTT
TRBJ1-5,TRBV6-1,NA,NA,CASSEQWAGWQPQHF,TGTGCCAGCAGTGAACAGTGGGCAGGGTGGCAGCCCCAGCATTTT
TRBJ1-1,TRBV28,TRBD1,NA,CASSSPGGNTEAFF,TGTGCCAGCAGTTCCCCAGGGGGGAACACTGAAGCTTTCTTT
TRBJ2-3,TRBV28,NA,few,CASSFGTAVLTDTQYF,TGTGCCAGCAGTTTTGGTACAGCGGTCCTCACAGATACGCAGTATTTT
TRBJ1-2,TRBV5-1,NA,NA,CASGLDGYYGYTF,TGCGCCAGCGGACTCGACGGATACTATGGCTACACCTTC
TRBJ1-1,TRBV19,NA,few,CASSSPRRSAEAFF,TGTGCCAGTAGTAGTCCAAGGCGGAGTGCTGAAGCTTTCTTT
TRBJ2-7,TRBV13,NA,NA,CASSHPLGDEQYF,TGTGCCAGCAGCCACCCCCTAGGAGACGAGCAGTACTTC
TRBJ2-2,TRBV7-2,NA,NA,CASSPTRNTGELFF,TGTGCCAGCAGCCCGACTAGGAACACCGGGGAGCTGTTTTTT
TRBJ2-2,TRBV15,TRBD2,NA,CATSRTGTSGDGTGELFF,TGTGCCACCAGCAGAACCGGGACTAGCGGGGATGGAACCGGGGAGCTGTTTTTT
TRBJ2-3,TRBV29-1,NA,NA,CSAEVAEGGTQYF,TGCAGCGCTGAGGTAGCGGAGGGTGGTACGCAGTATTTT
TRBJ2-1,TRBV9,TRBD1,NA,CASSPGQGYNEQFF,TGTGCCAGCAGCCCGGGACAGGGTTACAATGAGCAGTTCTTC
TRBJ2-3,TRBV28,TRBD2,NA,CASKGLAGDPTDTQYF,TGTGCCAGCAAGGGACTAGCGGGGGATCCCACAGATACGCAGTATTTT
TRBJ2-1,TRBV5-1,TRBD2,NA,CASSQIAGAHNEQFF,TGCGCCAGCAGCCAAATAGCGGGCGCTCACAATGAGCAGTTCTTC
TRBJ1-1,TRBV7-3,NA,NA,CASSLTQGDTEAFF,TGTGCCAGCAGCTTAACGCAGGGCGACACTGAAGCTTTCTTT
TRBJ1-1,TRBV5-1,NA,NA,CASSPNTDMNTEAFF,TGCGCCAGCAGCCCCAATACAGATATGAACACTGAAGCTTTCTTT
TRBJ2-7,TRBV28,TRBD1,NA,CASSFPTGTGEEQYF,TGTGCCAGCAGTTTCCCCACCGGGACAGGCGAAGAGCAGTACTTC
TRBJ2-7,TRBV28,TRBD1,once,CASSPIRDRADEQYF,TGTGCCAGCAGTCCCATCCGGGACAGGGCGGACGAGCAGTACTTC
TRBJ1-4,TRBV6-6,TRBD1,few,CASTSGTGGAYEKLFF,TGTGCCAGCACGTCCGGGACAGGGGGAGCGTATGAAAAACTGTTTTTT
TRBJ2-7,TRBV2,NA,NA,CASSEWWRGKVYEQYF,TGTGCCAGCAGTGAATGGTGGAGGGGCAAAGTCTACGAGCAGTACTTC
TRBJ1-4,TRBV5-1,TRBD1,NA,CASSDEGAANEKLFF,TGCGCCAGCAGCGATGAGGGGGCTGCTAATGAAAAACTGTTTTTT
TRBJ2-5,TRBV6-6,TRBD2,NA,CASSRGVLQETQYF,TGTGCCAGCAGTCGGGGGGTCCTCCAAGAGACCCAGTACTTC
TRBJ2-7,TRBV13,NA,NA,CASSMRTTGYYEQYF,TGTGCCAGCAGCATGCGAACGACAGGATACTACGAGCAGTACTTC
TRBJ2-5,TRBV5-8,NA,NA,CASSLDRPGVETQYF,TGTGCCAGCAGCTTGGACCGCCCAGGGGTGGAGACCCAGTACTTC
TRBJ2-2,TRBV11-1,NA,NA,CASSLELISDTGELFF,TGTGCCAGCAGCTTAGAACTCATATCCGACACCGGGGAGCTGTTTTTT
TRBJ1-5,TRBV7-6,NA,once,CASSLDRSPNQPQHF,TGTGCCAGCAGCTTAGACAGGTCACCGAATCAGCCCCAGCATTTT
TRBJ1-5,TRBV6-1,NA,NA,CASSYGPNNQPQHF,TGTGCCAGCAGTTATGGGCCAAACAATCAGCCCCAGCATTTT
TRBJ2-5,TRBV28,NA,NA,CASRGQQETQYF,TGTGCCAGCAGGGGACAACAAGAGACCCAGTACTTC
TRBJ1-1,TRBV5-1,NA,NA,CASSSAVTENTEAFF,TGCGCCAGCAGCAGCGCGGTGACCGAGAACACTGAAGCTTTCTTT
TRBJ2-7,TRBV4-1,TRBD2,NA,CASSQVPRPSGSYEQYF,TGCGCCAGCAGCCAAGTTCCGCGACCTAGCGGCTCCTACGAGCAGTACTTC
TRBJ1-3,TRBV5-4,NA,NA,CASSEGYRDSGNTIYF,TGTGCCAGCAGCGAGGGCTACAGGGACTCTGGAAACACCATATATTTT
TRBJ2-7,TRBV30,TRBD1,once,CAWSVASGTVYEQYF,TGTGCCTGGAGTGTGGCCTCGGGGACAGTCTACGAGCAGTACTTC
TRBJ2-7,TRBV7-9,NA,NA,CASSFQVGPYEQYF,TGTGCCAGCAGCTTCCAGGTTGGGCCCTACGAGCAGTACTTC
TRBJ2-5,TRBV6-1,TRBD1,NA,CASSDPGQGVRETQYF,TGTGCCAGCAGTGACCCGGGACAGGGTGTCCGAGAGACCCAGTACTTC
TRBJ2-4,TRBV4-1,NA,NA,CASSQAGAKNIQYF,TGTGCCAGCAGCCAGGCCGGGGCCAAAAACATTCAGTACTTC
TRBJ1-2,TRBV15,NA,NA,CATSRDFSPQVVYGYTF,TGTGCCACCAGCAGAGACTTCAGTCCCCAGGTAGTCTATGGCTACACCTTC
TRBJ2-7,TRBV5-1,TRBD2,NA,CASSFKTGGVSYEQYF,TGCGCCAGCAGCTTTAAAACCGGGGGGGTATCCTACGAGCAGTACTTC
TRBJ1-1,TRBV9,NA,NA,CASSPQGAIYTEAFF,TGTGCCAGCAGCCCTCAAGGGGCCATTTACACTGAAGCTTTCTTT
TRBJ1-2,TRBV20-1,NA,NA,CGAGQGYTF,TGCGGCGCTGGGCAGGGCTACACCTTC
TRBJ2-7,TRBV6-1,NA,few,CASKPKDTYEQYF,TGTGCCAGCAAACCGAAGGACACCTACGAGCAGTACTTC
TRBJ2-5,TRBV6-5,NA,NA,CASSWASPGATQYF,TGTGCCAGCAGTTGGGCCTCCCCAGGGGCGACCCAGTACTTC
TRBJ1-4,TRBV2,TRBD1,NA,CASSASLGQGREKLFF,TGTGCCAGCAGCGCTTCTTTGGGACAGGGGAGAGAAAAACTGTTTTTT
TRBJ1-4,TRBV5-1,NA,NA,CASSWTATNEKLFF,TGCGCCAGCAGCTGGACAGCAACTAATGAAAAACTGTTTTTT